Following are 18 T cell receptor beta chains from one sample sequenced in a study of blood T cell repertoires in COVID-19. Profiling relied on immunoSEQ multiplex PCR, and the TCRdb table lists in-frame clones only, not all of them. Found here are 50,000 to 75,000 clones, 76% of them singletons; the top ten hold about 50%. Sequenced sample: peripheral blood. These receptors were collected from a woman aged 80 or over with acute or convalescent COVID-19.

The chain links TRBV7-3 to TRBJ1-2, with D perhaps TRBD1 (5 bases). Trimming left V 4 bases short and J 7 bases short, with 19 bases between. There are 15 residues in the CDR3. CDR1 and CDR2 from the germline V gene are SGHTA and FQGTGA. DNA for the CDR3: TGTGCCAGCAGCTCATGCAGTTACAGGTGGCGTGGCTACACCTTC. Amino acid sequence: CASSSCSYRWRGYTF.

This chain links TRBV7-9 with TRBJ1-1; TRBD1 aligns across 11 bases. V dropped 4 bases and J dropped 11; count of bases not matched to a gene: 9. CDR3 size: 14 residues. Germline V CDR1 and CDR2: SEHNR, FQNEAQ (reference sequence). This chain's CDR3 is CASSSQDRGRNAFF. CDR3 DNA sequence: TGTGCCAGCAGCTCCCAGGACAGGGGGCGGAATGCTTTCTTT.

The chain is built from TRBV24-1 and TRBJ1-1; D is possibly TRBD1 (6 bases). The CDR3 runs to 13 residues. Trimming stripped 4 bases from V and 4 bases from J, with 9 bases between. The germline V gene has CDR1 KGHDR and CDR2 SFDVKD. CDR3 nucleotide sequence: TGTGCCACCAGTGAGGGGGCGATCACTGAAGCTTTCTTT. Its protein product is CATSEGAITEAFF.

The gene calls are TRBV13 and TRBJ2-6; D is unclear. V was trimmed by 2 bases and J by 4 bases, leaving 9 bases between them. Per germline, CDR1 PRHDT and CDR2 FYEKMQ (reference sequence). This CDR3 contains 15 residues. The CDR3 DNA reads as TGTGCCAGCAGCTTAAGAGACAAAGGGGCCAACGTCCTGACTTTC. It codes for CASSLRDKGANVLTF. The variable domain in full, completed from reference TRBV13 and TRBJ2-6, reads AAGVIQSPRHLIKEKRETATLKCYPIPRHDTVYWYQQGPGQDPQFLISFYEKMQSDKGSIPDRFSAQQFSDYHSELNMSSLELGDSALYFCASSLRDKGANVLTFGAGSRLTVL.

The V and J genes are TRBV3-1 (or the pseudogene TRBV3-2) and TRBJ2-7, with TRBD1 matching over 9 bases. The CDR3 has 14 residues. V lost 3 bases, J lost 6 bases, and 6 bases stayed unmatched. Germline CDR1 LGHDT, CDR2 YNNKEL (reference sequence). The CDR3 sequence: CASSQLRQGGEQYF. DNA for the CDR3: TGTGCCAGCAGCCAGTTACGACAGGGGGGCGAGCAGTACTTC.

This clone showed up just a few times. V and J are TRBV2 and TRBJ2-5; tentative D call: TRBD1 (7 bases). Germline V gene sequence: CDR1 SNHLY, CDR2 FYNNEI. The V and J ends lost 6 bases and 5 bases respectively, with 19 bases between them. This CDR3 region has 15 residues. Here the CDR3 reads CASSGGQLRGETQYF. Written as DNA, the CDR3 is TGTGCCAGCAGCGGGGGACAGTTGCGTGGGGAGACCCAGTACTTC.

This sequence joins TRBV10-1 and TRBJ1-1; D remains unclear. The germline V and J ends were trimmed by 0 bases and 5 bases, with 10 bases remaining between them. The CDR3 has 14 residues. Germline values: CDR1 WNHNN, CDR2 SYGVQD (reference sequence). This CDR3 is CASSESTSVTEAFF. CDR3 DNA: TGCGCCAGCAGTGAGTCCACGTCGGTAACTGAAGCTTTCTTT.

This clone came up a few times. J is TRBJ2-3 and V is TRBV29-1, with D possibly matching TRBD1 (5 bases). V was pared by 6 bases and J by 6 bases, with 13 bases between. Germline assignment: CDR1 SQVTM and CDR2 ANQGSEA. The CDR3 totals 12 residues. For the CDR3, the DNA is TGCAGCGTCAGACAGCAGGTTGATACGCAGTATTTT. This translates into CSVRQQVDTQYF.

The genes are TRBV28 and TRBJ1-5, with D possibly being TRBD1 (6 bases). V shed 5 bases and J shed 7 bases, with 18 bases lying between them. Germline V gene sequence: CDR1 MDHEN, CDR2 SYDVKM. CDR3 length: 15 amino acids. This chain's CDR3 is CASSPPGGLRQPQHF. CDR3 DNA: TGTGCCAGCAGTCCCCCGGGGGGGCTTCGACAGCCCCAGCATTTT.

CDR3 nucleotide sequence: TGTGCCATCAGAAGTTCCGGGACTAGCGGGTCTGGGGCCAACGTCCTGACTTTC. Residues: CAIRSSGTSGSGANVLTF. This chain joins TRBV10-3 and TRBJ2-6, with 12 positions matching TRBD2. J gave up 1 base and V 6 bases, and 7 bases lay outside the gene matches. CDR1 and CDR2 from the germline V gene are ENHRY and SYGVKD. This CDR3 comprises 18 residues.

This CDR3 reads CASSLARAYEQYF. The CDR3 coding sequence is TGTGCCAGCAGCTTAGCCAGGGCTTACGAGCAGTACTTC. The chain uses TRBV7-2 and TRBJ2-7, with a tentative D call TRBD1 (5 bases). Trimming stripped 0 bases from V and 4 bases from J, with 7 bases between. CDR1 and CDR2 from the germline V gene are SGHTA and FQGNSA. The CDR3 has 13 amino acids.

J is TRBJ2-7 and V is TRBV7-9; 11 bases match TRBD2. V shed 1 base, J shed 2 bases, and the junction held 10 bases outside the gene matches. The CDR3 is 18 amino acids. Germline V gene data show CDR1 as SEHNR and CDR2 as FQNEAQ (reference sequence). In nucleotides, the CDR3 is TGTGCCAGCAGCTTAGTTGCTTTCATGACTAGCGGGACCTACGAGCAGTACTTC. Protein: CASSLVAFMTSGTYEQYF. The variable domain in full, with the rest retrieved from reference TRBV7-9 and TRBJ2-7, is DTGVSQNPRHKITKRGQNVTFRCDPISEHNRLYWYRQTLGQGPEFLTYFQNEAQLEKSRLLSDRFSAERPKGSFSTLEIQRTEQGDSAMYLCASSLVAFMTSGTYEQYFGPGTRLTVT.

The chain couples TRBV15 to TRBJ1-1, with D unclear. V was cut by 0 bases and J by 4 bases, with 15 bases left in between. The CDR3 has 16 residues. CDR1 LNHNV and CDR2 YYDKDF come from the germline V gene (reference sequence). CDR3 loop: CATSRDPYLESTEAFF. The DNA for the CDR3 is TGTGCCACCAGCAGAGATCCCTACCTGGAGAGCACTGAAGCTTTCTTT.

This sequence joins TRBV24-1 and TRBJ2-1; TRBD1 aligns across 9 bases. The germline V gene encodes CDR1 KGHDR and CDR2 SFDVKD. CDR3 length: 12 amino acids. Trimming removed 10 bases from V and 7 bases from J; junction bases left unmatched: 4. CDR3 nucleotide sequence: TGTGCCACTGAGACAGGGGGTAATGAGCAGTTCTTC. Protein: CATETGGNEQFF.

This clone was detected once. This chain links TRBV28 with TRBJ2-1, with D hard to call. CDR1 is MDHEN, CDR2 SYDVKM, per germline. The V end was cut by 8 bases, the J end by 1 base, with 18 bases between. This CDR3 has 16 residues. CDR3 amino acids: CASGIWAGRSYNEQFF. The CDR3 DNA reads TGTGCCAGCGGAATTTGGGCCGGTAGGTCCTACAATGAGCAGTTCTTC.

V gene TRBV5-1 combines with J gene TRBJ1-2; 7 positions agree with TRBD1. In germline, CDR1 is SGHRS, CDR2 YFSETQ. The CDR3 extends over 14 amino acids. V trimming: 4 bases; J trimming: 6 bases; junction bases outside the gene matches: 9. CDR3 coding DNA: TGCGCCAGCAGCCTAGGACAGGTTGGGGATGGCTACACCTTC. This gives the protein CASSLGQVGDGYTF.

The rearrangement links TRBV5-6 to TRBJ1-6, with 8 bases fitting TRBD1. CDR1 is SGHDT, CDR2 YYEEEE, per germline. This CDR3 comprises 17 residues. The V segment lost 0 bases and the J segment 7 bases; nucleotides outside the gene matches: 9. The CDR3 nucleotides read TGTGCCAGCAGCTTGGCGTATTCAGGGGGCACAAATTCACCCCTCCACTTT. This sequence encodes CASSLAYSGGTNSPLHF.

This chain connects TRBV27 to TRBJ1-2; 7 bases map to TRBD1. CDR1 and CDR2 (germline): MNHEY, SMNVEV (reference sequence). The CDR3 length is 15 residues. V dropped 2 bases and J dropped 5; count of bases not matched to a gene: 8. The CDR3 DNA reads as TGTGCCAGCAGTTTACCTGACAGGGTTGTGTATGGCTACACCTTC. This encodes CASSLPDRVVYGYTF.